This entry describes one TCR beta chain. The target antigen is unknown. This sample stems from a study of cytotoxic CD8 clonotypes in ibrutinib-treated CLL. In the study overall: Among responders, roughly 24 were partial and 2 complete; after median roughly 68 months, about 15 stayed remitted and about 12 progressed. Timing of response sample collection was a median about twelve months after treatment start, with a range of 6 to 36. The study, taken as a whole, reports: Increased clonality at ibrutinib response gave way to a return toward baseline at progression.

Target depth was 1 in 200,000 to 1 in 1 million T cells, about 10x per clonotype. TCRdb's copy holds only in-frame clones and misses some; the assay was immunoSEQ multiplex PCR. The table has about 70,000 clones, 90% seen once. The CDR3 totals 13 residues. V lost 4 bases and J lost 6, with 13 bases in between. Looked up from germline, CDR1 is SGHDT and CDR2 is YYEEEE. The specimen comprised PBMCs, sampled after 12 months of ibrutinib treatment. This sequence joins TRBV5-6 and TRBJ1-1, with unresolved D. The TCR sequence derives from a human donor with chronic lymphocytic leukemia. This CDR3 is CASSHTSPPEAFF. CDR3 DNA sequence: TGTGCCAGCAGCCATACAAGCCCCCCTGAAGCTTTCTTT.